These 2 T cell receptor beta chains came from one sample sequenced in a study of tumor-infiltrating lymphocytes in primary liver carcinoma. Starting material for RNA and DNA co-extraction consisted of about 17-30 mg of unsorted bulk tissue. With approximately 470 ng total RNA as template and a constant-region primer, TCR beta cDNA was made. Libraries of TCR beta came from three nested multiplex PCR rounds with slightly modified ARM-PCR. TRBV1-TRBV30 forward primers paired with a C-beta reverse primer drove the first two PCR rounds, about 9 cycles each. TCRdb ran MiXCR on the multiplex PCR reads and lists one entry per CDR3 protein. The sample contains 90,000 to 140,000 distinct CDR3 sequences, around 83% of which appear only once. The sequenced material came from liver tumor tissue from sampling region 3. Subset noted: tumor region T3, left-lateral pole. These receptor sequences come from a man aged 35 to 55 with primary liver carcinoma and hepatitis B virus infection.

On this clonotype: A read error is likely, as this CDR3 ends without the conserved phenylalanine or tryptophan. The rearrangement links TRBV12-3 or TRBV12-4 to TRBJ2-3; D possibly matches TRBD1 or TRBD2 (5 bases each). The CDR3 has 14 residues. The CDR3 loop reads CASSLGETPDTQYY. The CDR3 region has the DNA TGTGCCAGCAGTTTGGGGGAGACTCCAGATACCCAGTATTAT.

This clonotype was observed once. At one end the junction does not follow the germline gene, possibly because of a read error. V and J are TRBV6-1 and TRBJ2-7; TRBD2 agrees at 7 bases. Germline CDR1 MNHNS, CDR2 SASEGT. This CDR3 has 17 amino acids. CDR3 protein: CTSSEARGRLAVYEQYF. Written as DNA, the CDR3 is TGTACCAGCAGTGAAGCGCGGGGGAGACTAGCTGTCTACGAGCAGTACTTC.